A single sample gave rise to the 10 T cell receptor beta chains below, sequenced in a study of blood T cell repertoires in COVID-19. Profiled with immunoSEQ multiplex PCR; TCRdb holds only in-frame clones, not every one. The table has some 70,000 clones, roughly nine tenths seen once. The sequencing sample was made of peripheral blood. The receptors derive from a man aged 35-49 years with COVID-19, enrolled during active disease.

V usage is TRBV7-2 and J usage is TRBJ2-1; 8 nucleotides align to TRBD2. The CDR3 covers 15 residues. The J segment lost 5 bases and the V segment lost 3 bases, leaving 6 bases of the junction unmatched. Germline-derived CDR1 and CDR2 are SGHTA and FQGNSA. CDR3 in DNA: TGTGCCAGCAGCTTTTATAGCGGGGAAAACAATGAGCAGTTCTTC. Amino acid sequence: CASSFYSGENNEQFF. Full variable domain (rest looked up from reference TRBV7-2 and TRBJ2-1): GAGVSQSPSNKVTEKGKDVELRCDPISGHTALYWYRQSLGQGLEFLIYFQGNSAPDKSGLPSDRFSAERTGGSVSTLTIQRTQQEDSAVYLCASSFYSGENNEQFFGPGTRLTVL.

The chain links TRBV28 to TRBJ1-2; TRBD1 matches at 8 bases. From germline, CDR1 is MDHEN and CDR2 SYDVKM. The CDR3 runs to 14 residues. Trimming removed 5 bases from V and 3 bases from J; junction bases left unmatched: 5. CDR3 DNA: TGTGCCAGCAGTCAGGGGGCCGGCCACTATGGCTACACCTTC. It encodes CASSQGAGHYGYTF.

J is TRBJ1-2 and V is TRBV3-1 (or the pseudogene TRBV3-2), with D possibly TRBD1 on 6 matching bases. Deletions cut 4 bases from V and 2 bases from J, with 14 bases between. The V gene's germline CDR1 is LGHDT and CDR2 YNNKEL (reference sequence). The CDR3 runs 15 residues. Written as DNA, the CDR3 is TGTGCCAGCAGCCGAGCGACCGGGACAAACTATGGCTACACCTTC. It translates to CASSRATGTNYGYTF.

This chain connects TRBV13 to TRBJ1-1; D might be TRBD1 (5 bases). Trimming cost V 5 bases and J 4 bases, with 11 bases left between them. The CDR3 covers 13 residues. Germline CDR1 PRHDT, CDR2 FYEKMQ (reference sequence). Written as DNA, the CDR3 is TGTGCCAGCAGCCAATCAGGGTTCACTGAAGCTTTCTTT. It translates to CASSQSGFTEAFF. The full variable domain, completed using reference TRBV13 and TRBJ1-1, is AAGVIQSPRHLIKEKRETATLKCYPIPRHDTVYWYQQGPGQDPQFLISFYEKMQSDKGSIPDRFSAQQFSDYHSELNMSSLELGDSALYFCASSQSGFTEAFFGQGTRLTVV.

The V gene is TRBV5-1, the J gene TRBJ1-4; D is unresolved. The CDR3 length is 14 residues. The ends were cut back, 0 bases at V and 8 bases at J, with 11 bases in the middle. Germline values: CDR1 SGHRS, CDR2 YFSETQ. The CDR3: CASSLGSTEEKLFF. The CDR3 DNA is TGCGCCAGCAGCTTGGGATCGACGGAGGAAAAACTGTTTTTT. The full variable domain, completed using reference TRBV5-1 and TRBJ1-4, is KAGVTQTPRYLIKTRGQQVTLSCSPISGHRSVSWYQQTPGQGLQFLFEYFSETQRNKGNFPGRFSGRQFSNSRSEMNVSTLELGDSALYLCASSLGSTEEKLFFGSGTQLSVL.

The rearrangement uses TRBV7-7 and TRBJ2-5; the match to TRBD2 covers 8 bases. From germline, CDR1 is SSHAT and CDR2 FNYEAQ (reference sequence). This CDR3 spans 16 amino acids. V gave up 1 base and J gave up 1 base; unmatched junction bases: 5. For the CDR3, the DNA is TGTGCCAGCAGCTTAGGGTCTAGCGGGTTCCAAGAGACCCAGTACTTC. Amino acids: CASSLGSSGFQETQYF.

The genes are TRBV2 and TRBJ1-1; D is unresolved. CDR1 and CDR2 (germline): SNHLY, FYNNEI. The CDR3 is 13 residues long. Trimming shortened V by 2 bases and J by 9 bases, and 13 bases separated the two germline ends. DNA of the CDR3: TGTGCCAGCAGTGAACTTTCCTCTTATAAAGCTTTCTTT. As protein: CASSELSSYKAFF. The full variable domain, rest sourced from reference TRBV2 and TRBJ1-1, is EPEVTQTPSHQVTQMGQEVILRCVPISNHLYFYWYRQILGQKVEFLVSFYNNEISEKSEIFDDQFSVERPDGSNFTLKIRSTKLEDSAMYFCASSELSSYKAFFGQGTRLTVV.

The gene calls are TRBV6-5 and TRBJ1-2; D remains unclear. Trimming took 8 bases from V and 0 from J, leaving 16 bases between them. The CDR3 is made up of 15 amino acids. CDR1 MNHEY and CDR2 SVGAGI come from the germline V gene. CDR3 region: CASAPSVGSNYGYTF. In DNA form, the CDR3 reads TGTGCCAGCGCCCCGTCCGTGGGCTCTAACTATGGCTACACCTTC.

The genes are TRBV7-2 and TRBJ2-3, with 9 bases identical to TRBD2. CDR3 length equals 15 residues. Looked up from germline, CDR1 is SGHTA and CDR2 is FQGNSA. With 6 bases clipped from V and 4 bases from J, the junction kept 8 bases outside the gene matches. The CDR3, as DNA: TGTGCCAGCAGACCGCCGGGACTAGCTCCAGATACGCAGTATTTT. Translation gives CASRPPGLAPDTQYF.

The chain joins TRBV6-5 to TRBJ1-5; D perhaps matches TRBD1 (5 bases). Trimming left V 10 bases short and J 0 bases short, with 13 bases between. This CDR3 has 14 residues. From germline, CDR1 is MNHEY and CDR2 SVGAGI. CDR3 bases: TGTGCCACACGGACACAGTATAGCAATCAGCCCCAGCATTTT. It is translated as CATRTQYSNQPQHF.